This TCR beta chain originates from a study of blood T cells in healthy people across ages (dated by TCRdb to the mid-2010s). General notes on the study: In model experiments, template switching captured about one uniquely barcoded TCR beta cDNA molecule for every two T cells. Age-related changes in TCR beta repertoire diversity were measured in the study by deep sequencing normalized with unique cDNA molecular identifiers. Donors were grouped into four age groups: young (average roughly 15 years), middle-aged (39), aged (roughly 62) and long-lived (82). Donors of different ages were randomly distributed across sequencing lanes to avoid experimental bias. Using the same blood draw, the study looked at two additional independent replicas of 1 million unique cDNA reads for two donors, one aged 18 to 30 and the other aged 80 or older. The full study reports these points: Estimates of total diversity from one million sequenced T cells were regarded as lower bounds and underestimates. As age increased, observed TCR beta diversity per million T cells dropped in a roughly linear way, and a significant reduction was already evident by age 40. The CMV infection status of donors was not known, potentially confounding age-related changes in expanded clonotypes. A strong correlation was found between observed TCR beta diversity and the percentage of naive T cells measured by flow cytometry. Compared with the aged group, the long-lived group had more naive CD4+ T cells, fewer expanded clones and increased TCR diversity, suggesting age selection. Since profiling was done on bulk unsorted PBMCs, naive and antigen-experienced compartments could not be conclusively compared.

This clonotype has a handful of counts. Its target antigen remains unknown. No quality values exist for individual bases; no much larger clone is one base distant. The donors were some 39 Caucasian individuals from Russia, aged about 6 to 100 years, who were systemically healthy. Each donor gave 8 to 10 milliliters of peripheral blood, drawn into EDTA-treated Vacutainer tubes. Ficoll-Paque density-gradient centrifugation was used to isolate PBMCs, with at least 6.5 million per sample. Total RNA was extracted from PBMCs with Trizol reagent, with at least 5 micrograms obtained per sample. For every donor, an aliquot of PBMCs went through flow cytometry to measure the percentages of naive CD45RAhigh/CD27high T cells. Library creation used 5' RACE. The data were produced on an Illumina HiSeq 2500. The second PCR ran for roughly 7 to 12 cycles and used a J-beta primer mix along with a sample-barcoded 5' primer. A unique molecular identifier was introduced onto each TCR beta cDNA molecule by a template-switch 5' adaptor carrying 12 random nucleotides. Each sample yielded at least 3 million CDR3-containing paired-end reads. First-strand cDNA was synthesized from all RNA with the Mint cDNA synthesis kit, primed by a TRBC-specific oligonucleotide. Following uracil-DNA glycosylase treatment, a first 18-cycle PCR with universal primers M1SS and BC2_uni_R was performed on all cDNA. Regarding the original processing steps: For normalization, 1 million high-quality reads, each with a distinct molecular identifier, were randomly selected from each sample. Reads with shared molecular identifiers were discarded instead of being binned into consensus sequences. CDR3 identification, clonotype clustering and error correction used MiTCR with a Q25 quality threshold and the strictest error-elimination algorithm. A nonparametric unseen species model using Euler transformation provided a lower-bound estimate of total TCR beta diversity. TCRdb reprocessed the public reads (quality trimming at Q25 with fastp, clone calling with MiXCR) and kept in-frame beta chains. Rows are unified per CDR3 protein, each entry keeping the most common DNA and genes. The authors' filters were not applied to this entry. Recorded for this sample are roughly 1,800,000 distinct CDR3 sequences; about 49% of them occurred a single time. The ten largest clones take up over 2% of the sample.

The CDR3, cysteine through phenylalanine, is 15 amino acids long. Only the CDR3 portion is preserved as DNA: 45 bases, with reading frame beginning at the first base. The germline V gene (reference sequence) specifies DFQATT as CDR1 and SNEGSKA as CDR2. V trim: 6 bases; J trim: 5 bases; unmatched bases: 9. The rearranged segments are TRBV20-1 and TRBJ2-1; 11 central bases correspond to TRBD2. The source material was blood. The source of this sequence is a woman in her 40s in good health. The nucleotide sequence is given as TGCAGTGCCGAGCAACCGGGACTAGCGGACAATGAGCAGTTCTTC. It is translated as CSAEQPGLADNEQFF.